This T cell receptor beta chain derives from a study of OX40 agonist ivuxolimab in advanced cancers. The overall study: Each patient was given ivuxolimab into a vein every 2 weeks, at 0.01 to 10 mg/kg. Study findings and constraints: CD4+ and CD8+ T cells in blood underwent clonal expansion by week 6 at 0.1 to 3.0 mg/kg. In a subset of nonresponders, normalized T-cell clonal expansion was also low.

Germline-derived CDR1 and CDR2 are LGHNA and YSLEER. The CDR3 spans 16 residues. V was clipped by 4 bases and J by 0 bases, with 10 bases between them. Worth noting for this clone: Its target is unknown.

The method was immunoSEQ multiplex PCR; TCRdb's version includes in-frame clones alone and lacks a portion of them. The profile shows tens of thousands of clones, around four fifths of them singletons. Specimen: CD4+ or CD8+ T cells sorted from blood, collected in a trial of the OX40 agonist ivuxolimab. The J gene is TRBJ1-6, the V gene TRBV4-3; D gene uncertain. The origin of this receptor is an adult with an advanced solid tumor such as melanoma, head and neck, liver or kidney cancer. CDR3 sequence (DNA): TGCGCCAGCAGCCTGATAGAGGACTCCTATAATTCACCCCTCCACTTT. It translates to CASSLIEDSYNSPLHF.